These T cell receptor beta chains were read from a single sample in a study of cytomegalovirus exposure and HLA in healthy donors. Clones were sequenced by immunoSEQ multiplex PCR, and TCRdb holds only the in-frame ones, with some missing. Its table records about 75,000 clones. Sequenced input: PBMCs. The receptors shown here come from a man younger than 35 in good health and CMV-seropositive. Both conserved end residues are part of each CDR3. D genes are given only for firm matches.

V gene: TRBV29-1; D gene: TRBD2; J gene: TRBJ2-1; CDR3 DNA: TGCAGCGTTTTTAGCGGGGGGTACAATGAGCAGTTCTTC; CDR3 protein: CSVFSGGYNEQFF
V gene: TRBV6-1; D gene: NA; J gene: TRBJ1-1; CDR3 DNA: TGTGCCAGCAAGACATCACCGAACACTGAAGCTTTCTTT; CDR3 protein: CASKTSPNTEAFF
V gene: TRBV11-2; D gene: NA; J gene: TRBJ1-1; CDR3 DNA: TGTGCCAGCAGCTACACAGGGCTACTACACACTGAAGCTTTCTTT; CDR3 protein: CASSYTGLLHTEAFF
V gene: TRBV5-1; D gene: NA; J gene: TRBJ2-1; CDR3 DNA: TGCGCCAGCAGCTTGGCCCAAAAGAGCTCCTACAATGAGCAGTTCTTC; CDR3 protein: CASSLAQKSSYNEQFF
V gene: TRBV6-1; D gene: TRBD2; J gene: TRBJ2-3; CDR3 DNA: TGTGCCAGCATCGAATTAGCGGGAGGGGCAGATACGCAGTATTTT; CDR3 protein: CASIELAGGADTQYF
V gene: TRBV9; D gene: NA; J gene: TRBJ2-2; CDR3 DNA: TGTGCCAGCAGCCTTCTTGGACAGAACACCGGGGAGCTGTTTTTT; CDR3 protein: CASSLLGQNTGELFF
V gene: TRBV9; D gene: TRBD2; J gene: TRBJ2-3; CDR3 DNA: TGTGCCAGCAGCGTAGGGCCTAGCGGGGGAGATACGCAGTATTTT; CDR3 protein: CASSVGPSGGDTQYF
V gene: TRBV11-2; D gene: TRBD1; J gene: TRBJ1-1; CDR3 DNA: TGTGCCAGCAGCGACCGGGACAGGGGAGGAATAGTGGGGTACACTGAAGCTTTCTTT; CDR3 protein: CASSDRDRGGIVGYTEAFF
V gene: TRBV10-2; D gene: NA; J gene: TRBJ2-3; CDR3 DNA: TGCGCCAGCAGTGAGATGGCGGCCACAGATACGCAGTATTTT; CDR3 protein: CASSEMAATDTQYF
V gene: TRBV27; D gene: NA; J gene: TRBJ1-5; CDR3 DNA: TGTGCCAGCAGTTTCCGTTCAGGGGTCGCCCAGCCCCAGCATTTT; CDR3 protein: CASSFRSGVAQPQHF
V gene: TRBV6-1; D gene: TRBD1; J gene: TRBJ1-1; CDR3 DNA: TGTGCCAGCAGTGCGGTACAGGGGGCATTAACTGAAGCTTTCTTT; CDR3 protein: CASSAVQGALTEAFF
V gene: TRBV30; D gene: TRBD1; J gene: TRBJ2-7; CDR3 DNA: TGTGCCTGGAGCAGACAGGGTATAGGGGAGCAGTACTTC; CDR3 protein: CAWSRQGIGEQYF
V gene: TRBV28; D gene: NA; J gene: TRBJ2-3; CDR3 DNA: TGTGCCAGCTATCGGGCTAGCGCAGACTTCACAGATACGCAGTATTTT; CDR3 protein: CASYRASADFTDTQYF
V gene: TRBV19; D gene: NA; J gene: TRBJ2-7; CDR3 DNA: TGTGCCAGTAGTAACAGGGCCCTGAACGAGCAGTACTTC; CDR3 protein: CASSNRALNEQYF
V gene: TRBV5-1; D gene: TRBD1; J gene: TRBJ1-1; CDR3 DNA: TGCGCCAGCAGCTTAGGGACAGGGGGTTCGGTTGCTGAAGCTTTCTTT; CDR3 protein: CASSLGTGGSVAEAFF
V gene: TRBV19; D gene: NA; J gene: TRBJ2-3; CDR3 DNA: TGTGCCAGTAGCATTGGGGCGGATGCTCGGGATACGCAGTATTTT; CDR3 protein: CASSIGADARDTQYF
V gene: TRBV7-3; D gene: TRBD2; J gene: TRBJ2-2; CDR3 DNA: TGTGCCAGCAGCCAACGGGGGGGCCCTACCGGGGAGCTGTTTTTT; CDR3 protein: CASSQRGGPTGELFF
V gene: TRBV9; D gene: NA; J gene: TRBJ2-3; CDR3 DNA: TGTGCCAGCAGCGTAGACCAGGGTTACTCTAGCACAGATACGCAGTATTTT; CDR3 protein: CASSVDQGYSSTDTQYF
V gene: TRBV6-1; D gene: TRBD1; J gene: TRBJ2-7; CDR3 DNA: TGTGCCAGCAGTGAGGATTCCGGGACAGGGTTTTACGAGCAGTACTTC; CDR3 protein: CASSEDSGTGFYEQYF
V gene: TRBV5-6; D gene: NA; J gene: TRBJ2-7; CDR3 DNA: TGTGCCAGCAGCTTGGGGCTGGAGACCTACGAGCAGTACTTC; CDR3 protein: CASSLGLETYEQYF
V gene: TRBV13; D gene: TRBD1; J gene: TRBJ2-7; CDR3 DNA: TGTGCCAGCGGACAGGGGCCCTACGAGCAGTACTTC; CDR3 protein: CASGQGPYEQYF
V gene: TRBV10-3; D gene: TRBD1; J gene: TRBJ1-1; CDR3 DNA: TGTGCCACCGGACAGGGGACGAACACTGAAGCTTTCTTT; CDR3 protein: CATGQGTNTEAFF
V gene: TRBV2; D gene: NA; J gene: TRBJ2-7; CDR3 DNA: TGTGCCAGCAACGGTGTAGCCAACTACGAGCAGTACTTC; CDR3 protein: CASNGVANYEQYF
V gene: TRBV11-2; D gene: NA; J gene: TRBJ2-7; CDR3 DNA: TGTGCCAGCAGCTTAGCGGACCTTATGGACAGTTCCTACGAGCAGTACTTC; CDR3 protein: CASSLADLMDSSYEQYF
V gene: TRBV10-1; D gene: NA; J gene: TRBJ2-5; CDR3 DNA: TGCGCCAGCAGCGTCGGGTTCTCTGGGACCCAGTACTTC; CDR3 protein: CASSVGFSGTQYF
V gene: TRBV5-6; D gene: NA; J gene: TRBJ1-5; CDR3 DNA: TGTGCCAGCAGCCGTGGGGGCTTCAATCAGCCCCAGCATTTT; CDR3 protein: CASSRGGFNQPQHF
V gene: TRBV5-1; D gene: TRBD1; J gene: TRBJ1-1; CDR3 DNA: TGCGCCAGCAGCTTGGAAAGGGACAGACAAGAAGCTTTCTTT; CDR3 protein: CASSLERDRQEAFF
V gene: TRBV6-5; D gene: TRBD2; J gene: TRBJ2-1; CDR3 DNA: TGTGCCAGCAGTTACATGGCGGGAGGGTCCGACAATGAGCAGTTCTTC; CDR3 protein: CASSYMAGGSDNEQFF
V gene: TRBV5-1; D gene: NA; J gene: TRBJ2-4; CDR3 DNA: TGCGCCAGCAGCAGCGGGACAAAACCAAGGCTAGCCAAAAACATTCAGTACTTC; CDR3 protein: CASSSGTKPRLAKNIQYF
V gene: TRBV25-1; D gene: NA; J gene: TRBJ1-1; CDR3 DNA: TGTGCCAGCAGTGAATATACTACGGATACTGAAGCTTTCTTT; CDR3 protein: CASSEYTTDTEAFF
V gene: TRBV27; D gene: NA; J gene: TRBJ2-5; CDR3 DNA: TGTGCCAGCAGTGTTCAGGGATGGGAGACCCAGTACTTC; CDR3 protein: CASSVQGWETQYF
V gene: TRBV2; D gene: NA; J gene: TRBJ1-2; CDR3 DNA: TGTGCCAGCCGGCGGGAAGGGACTTCTAACTATGGCTACACCTTC; CDR3 protein: CASRREGTSNYGYTF
V gene: TRBV18; D gene: NA; J gene: TRBJ1-1; CDR3 DNA: TGTGCCAGCTCACCACCGGGGCGGAGGGACACTGAAGCTTTCTTT; CDR3 protein: CASSPPGRRDTEAFF
V gene: TRBV5-1; D gene: TRBD1; J gene: TRBJ1-2; CDR3 DNA: TGCGCCAGCAGCTCGGGACAGGGAGCTAACTATGGCTACACCTTC; CDR3 protein: CASSSGQGANYGYTF
V gene: TRBV5-6; D gene: NA; J gene: TRBJ2-5; CDR3 DNA: TGTGCCAGCAGCCCTGGTGCGGGCGGAGAGACCCAGTACTTC; CDR3 protein: CASSPGAGGETQYF